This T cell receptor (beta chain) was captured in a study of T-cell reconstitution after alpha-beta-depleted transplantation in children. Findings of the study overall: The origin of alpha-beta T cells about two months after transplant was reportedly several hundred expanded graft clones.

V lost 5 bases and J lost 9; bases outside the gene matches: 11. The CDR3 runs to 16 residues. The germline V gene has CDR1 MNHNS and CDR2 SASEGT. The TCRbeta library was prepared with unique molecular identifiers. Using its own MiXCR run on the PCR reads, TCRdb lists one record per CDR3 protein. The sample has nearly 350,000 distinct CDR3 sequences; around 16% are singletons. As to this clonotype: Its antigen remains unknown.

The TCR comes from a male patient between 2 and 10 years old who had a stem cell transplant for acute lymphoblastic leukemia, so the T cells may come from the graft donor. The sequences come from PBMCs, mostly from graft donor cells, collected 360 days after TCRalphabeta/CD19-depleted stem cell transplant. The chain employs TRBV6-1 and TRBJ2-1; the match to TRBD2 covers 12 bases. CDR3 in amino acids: CASSNLAGGPYSEQFF. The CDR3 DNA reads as TGTGCCAGCAGTAATCTAGCGGGAGGGCCATATTCTGAGCAGTTCTTC.